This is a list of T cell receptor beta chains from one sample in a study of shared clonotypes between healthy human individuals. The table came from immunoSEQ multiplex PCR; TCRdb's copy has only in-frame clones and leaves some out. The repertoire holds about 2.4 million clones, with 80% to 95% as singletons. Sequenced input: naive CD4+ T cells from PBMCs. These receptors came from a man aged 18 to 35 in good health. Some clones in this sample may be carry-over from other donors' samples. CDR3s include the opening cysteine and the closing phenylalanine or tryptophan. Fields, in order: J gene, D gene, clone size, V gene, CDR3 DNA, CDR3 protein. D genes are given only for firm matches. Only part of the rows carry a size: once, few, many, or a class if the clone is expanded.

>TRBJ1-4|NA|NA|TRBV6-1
TGTGCCAGCAGTGAACCCCCAGGAAGGGGAGGGGGGAGTGAAAAACTGTTTTTT
CASSEPPGRGGGSEKLFF
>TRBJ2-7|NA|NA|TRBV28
TGTGCCAGCTGCCTGGCCACACGGTACGAGCAGTACTTC
CASCLATRYEQYF
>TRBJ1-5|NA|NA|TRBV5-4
TGTGCCAGCAGCCCCGGGATCGGCAATCAGCCCCAGCATTTT
CASSPGIGNQPQHF
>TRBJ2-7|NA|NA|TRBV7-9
TGTGCCAGCAGCTTAGGTACAGGGAACTACGAGCAGTACTTC
CASSLGTGNYEQYF
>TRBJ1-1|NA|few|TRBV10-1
TGCGCCAGCAGTGAGTCTGGGGAATTACAAGCTTTCTTT
CASSESGELQAFF
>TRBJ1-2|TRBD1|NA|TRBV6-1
TGTGCCAGCAGGGGTGGGACAGGGACTTATGGCTACACCTTC
CASRGGTGTYGYTF
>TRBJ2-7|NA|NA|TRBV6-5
TGTGCCAGCAGCCGCCCCTACGAGCAGTACTTC
CASSRPYEQYF
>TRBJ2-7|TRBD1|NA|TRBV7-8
TGTGCCAGCAGCTTCCGGACAGGCTCCTACGAGCAGTACTTC
CASSFRTGSYEQYF
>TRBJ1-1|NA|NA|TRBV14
TGTGCCAGCAGCCACTATAGGGAGGACACTGAAGCTTTCTTT
CASSHYREDTEAFF
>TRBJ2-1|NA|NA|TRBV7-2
TGTGCCAGCAGCCCAACCGCAGGAAGCGAGTACAATGAGCAGTTCTTC
CASSPTAGSEYNEQFF
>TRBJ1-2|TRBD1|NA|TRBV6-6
TGTGCCAGCAGTTACGGGGGACAGATTAACTATGGCTACACCTTC
CASSYGGQINYGYTF
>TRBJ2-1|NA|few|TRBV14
TGTGCCAGCAGCCAACCTCCACAGGGCATTGAGCAGTTCTTC
CASSQPPQGIEQFF
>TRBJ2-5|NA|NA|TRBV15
TGTGCCACCAGCAGAGATCTAGGAGGCGAGACCCAGTACTTC
CATSRDLGGETQYF
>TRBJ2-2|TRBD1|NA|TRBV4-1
TGCGCCAGCAGCCAAGAATCGGTCAGGGGGCACACCGGGGAGCTGTTTTTT
CASSQESVRGHTGELFF
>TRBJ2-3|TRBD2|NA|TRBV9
TGTGCCAGCAGCGTCCTAGCGGGAGGGCTGGGGGATACGCAGTATTTT
CASSVLAGGLGDTQYF
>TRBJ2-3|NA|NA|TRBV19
TGTGCCAGTAGGAGGCAGGGCACAGATACGCAGTATTTT
CASRRQGTDTQYF
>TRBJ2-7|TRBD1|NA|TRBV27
TGTGCCAGTACCGGGCCCGGACAGGGCGGGCCCAGCTCCTACGAGCAGTACTTC
CASTGPGQGGPSSYEQYF
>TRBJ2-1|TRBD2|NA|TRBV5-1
TGCGCCAGCAGCCGAGGGGGCGGGAGGGCGGTCTATGAGCAGTTCTTC
CASSRGGGRAVYEQFF
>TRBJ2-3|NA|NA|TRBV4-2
TGTGCCAGCAGCCAAGAAAGCACAGATACGCAGTATTTT
CASSQESTDTQYF
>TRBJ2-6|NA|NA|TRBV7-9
TGTGCCAGCAGCCCTAGGGGTCGGGGGGCCAACGTCCTGACTTTC
CASSPRGRGANVLTF
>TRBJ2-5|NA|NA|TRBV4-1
TGCGCCAGCAGCCAAGATACGTCCCAGTACTTC
CASSQDTSQYF
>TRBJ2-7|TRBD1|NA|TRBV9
TGTGCCAGCAGCCCAACAGGGGTACTCCCAACCGAGCAGTACTTC
CASSPTGVLPTEQYF
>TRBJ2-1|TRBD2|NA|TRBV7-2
TGTGCCAGCAGCCTCCCGGGACTAGCGGCCTATCCCTCCTACAATGAGCAGTTCTTC
CASSLPGLAAYPSYNEQFF
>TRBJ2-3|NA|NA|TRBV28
TGTGCCAGCAGTCCCCGACTGATGAGCACAGATACGCAGTATTTT
CASSPRLMSTDTQYF
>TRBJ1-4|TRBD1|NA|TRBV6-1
TGTGCCAGCAGCCTACAGGGGGTTAATGAAAAACTGTTTTTT
CASSLQGVNEKLFF
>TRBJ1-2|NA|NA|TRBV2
TGTGCCAGCAGGGTCGGCTATGGCTACACCTTC
CASRVGYGYTF
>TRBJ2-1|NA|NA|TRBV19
TGTGCCAGTAGCGGGACTCCGAGCAATGAGCAGTTCTTC
CASSGTPSNEQFF
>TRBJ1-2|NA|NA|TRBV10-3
TGTGCCATCAGGGGCTCGAGTGAGGGCTATGGCTACACCTTC
CAIRGSSEGYGYTF
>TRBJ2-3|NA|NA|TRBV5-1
TGCGCCAGCAGCTCAGGGGAGTTCACAGATACGCAGTATTTT
CASSSGEFTDTQYF
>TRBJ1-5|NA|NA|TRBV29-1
TGCAGCGTTGAAGAAGGGGGGGGTCAGCCCCAGCATTTT
CSVEEGGGQPQHF
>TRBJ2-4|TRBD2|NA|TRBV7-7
TGTGCCAGCAGCAGAGGACTAGCGGGTGAAAACATTCAGTACTTC
CASSRGLAGENIQYF
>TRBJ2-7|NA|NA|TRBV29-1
TGCAGCGCCGCGGGACGGATGAGCTACGAGCAGTACTTC
CSAAGRMSYEQYF